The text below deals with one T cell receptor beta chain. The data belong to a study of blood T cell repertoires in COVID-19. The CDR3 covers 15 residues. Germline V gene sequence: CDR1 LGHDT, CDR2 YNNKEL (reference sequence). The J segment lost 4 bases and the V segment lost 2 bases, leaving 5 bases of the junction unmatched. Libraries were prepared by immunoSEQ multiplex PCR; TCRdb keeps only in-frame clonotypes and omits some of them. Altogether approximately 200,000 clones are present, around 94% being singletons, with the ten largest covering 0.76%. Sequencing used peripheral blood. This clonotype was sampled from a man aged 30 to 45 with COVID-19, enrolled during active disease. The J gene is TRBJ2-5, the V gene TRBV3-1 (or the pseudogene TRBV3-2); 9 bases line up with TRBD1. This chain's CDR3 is CASSQFTGGRETQYF. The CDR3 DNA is TGTGCCAGCAGCCAATTTACAGGGGGCCGAGAGACCCAGTACTTC.